These 9 T cell receptor beta chains originate from one sample sequenced in a study of post-analysis software for immune sequencing data. Study results and caveats: Among five TRBV segments more frequent in patients than controls were TRBV5-6, TRBV5-1 and TRBV20-1.

Unique-molecular-identifier-tagged TCR beta cDNA libraries were used. Each CDR3 protein is one row after TCRdb ran MiXCR on the PCR reads. The sample lists hundreds of thousands of distinct CDR3 sequences; roughly three fifths were seen once. Their target antigens are unknown. The specimen was blood. These receptor sequences come from a girl aged 2-15 years with multiple sclerosis.

This chain links TRBV2 with TRBJ2-1, with D possibly called TRBD1 or TRBD2 (5 bases each). The CDR3 is made up of 14 amino acids. From germline, CDR1 is SNHLY and CDR2 FYNNEI. Trimming stripped 4 bases from V and 5 bases from J, with 12 bases between. The CDR3 nucleotides read TGTGCCAGCAGTGTGGGGGAGCATAACAATGAGCAGTTCTTC. Translating gives CASSVGEHNNEQFF.

This clonotype was counted between two and nine times. V and J are TRBV7-6 and TRBJ2-3; 9 nucleotides match TRBD2. From germline, CDR1 is SGHVS and CDR2 FNYEAQ. V gave up 5 bases and J gave up 4 bases; unmatched junction bases: 10. CDR3 size: 16 residues. CDR3 nucleotides: TGTGCCAGCAGCAGCGATAGCGGGAGAGTACCAGATACGCAGTATTTT. This translates into CASSSDSGRVPDTQYF.

V is TRBV7-2 and J is TRBJ2-5; D not certain. The last part of the DNA fits TRBJ2-7 better; the J call may be wrong. The CDR3 sequence is 13 residues long. Germline values: CDR1 SGHTA, CDR2 FQGNSA. The CDR3 region has the DNA TGTGCCAGCAGCTCCCGGTACGTCTACGAGCAGTACTTC. It codes for CASSSRYVYEQYF.

The CDR3 protein is CASSSQVGGVGEQYF. The CDR3 nucleotides read TGCGCCAGCAGCTCCCAAGTAGGGGGAGTGGGGGAGCAGTACTTC. The V call is TRBV5-1, the J call TRBJ2-7, with TRBD1 as a possible D gene (6 bases). CDR3 size: 15 residues. The V gene's germline CDR1 is SGHRS and CDR2 YFSETQ. The germline V and J ends were trimmed by 3 bases and 7 bases, with 20 bases remaining between them.

This clonotype was observed once. This rearrangement joins TRBV7-2 to TRBJ2-7; TRBD2 agrees at 10 bases. Gene TRBJ2-5 matches the end of the DNA better, so the J call may be wrong. The CDR3 contains 16 residues. The germline gives CDR1 SGHTA, CDR2 FQGNSA. The CDR3 region has the DNA TGTGCCAGCAGCTTAGGCCGAGCGGGAGGGAAGGAGACCCAGTACTTC. Encoded protein: CASSLGRAGGKETQYF.

The chain combines TRBV12-3 or TRBV12-4 with TRBJ2-1, with 10 bases identical to TRBD2. The ends lost 6 bases at V and 8 bases at J; junction bases unmatched: 19. The CDR3 has 18 amino acids. The CDR3 sequence: CASRPSGRGLRGVDEQFF. CDR3 sequence (DNA): TGTGCCAGCAGACCTAGCGGGAGAGGCCTCCGGGGGGTGGATGAGCAGTTCTTC.

The gene calls are TRBV10-1 and TRBJ2-3; 7 bases match TRBD1. CDR1 is WNHNN and CDR2 is SYGVQD in the germline V gene (reference sequence). This CDR3 spans 14 amino acids. With V trimmed by 5 bases and J by 5 bases, 7 bases remained unmatched. The CDR3 DNA is TGCGCCAGCAGTAAGACAGGGCCGGGAGATACGCAGTATTTT. It specifies CASSKTGPGDTQYF.

The rearrangement joins TRBV15 to TRBJ1-5, with D uncertain. Per germline, CDR1 LNHNV and CDR2 YYDKDF (reference sequence). The germline V and J ends were trimmed by 3 bases and 0 bases, with 6 bases remaining between them. There are 14 residues in the CDR3. CDR3 nucleotide sequence: TGTGCCACCAGCAGCGGTCATAGCAATCAGCCCCAGCATTTT. Protein: CATSSGHSNQPQHF.

This clonotype has a single count. This chain connects TRBV29-1 to TRBJ2-3, with 7 bases lining up with TRBD1. The length of the CDR3 is 12 residues. Germline CDR1 reads SQVTM; CDR2 reads ANQGSEA. The CDR3 sequence is CSEQGSTDTQYF. In DNA, the CDR3 is TGCAGTGAACAGGGGAGCACAGATACGCAGTATTTT.